These T cell receptor beta chains were read from a single sample in a study of glioma-infiltrating T cells. TCRdb re-analysed the multiplex PCR reads in MiXCR, keeping a single row per CDR3 protein. This table has approximately 20,000 distinct CDR3 sequences, about 22% appearing once. Sequenced: glioma tissue, nonneoplastic brain tissue, or PBMCs (not recorded which). These receptors originate from a human donor with low-grade glioma or glioblastoma, undergoing nonglioma brain surgery, or in good health (not recorded which). Both conserved end residues are part of each CDR3. The order of the fields is D gene, J gene, V gene, clone size, CDR3 DNA, CDR3 protein. D genes are given only for firm matches. Size is stated for part of the rows, as once, few or many counts, or as a class when the clone is expanded.

. TRBJ1-6 TRBV27 many TGTGCCAGCAGTTTATGGGCAGCCGGACATTCACCCCTCCACTTT CASSLWAAGHSPLHF
TRBD2 TRBJ2-3 TRBV24-1 . TGTGCCACCAGTGATCCGGGACTAGCGGGGGGGACAGATACGCAGTATTTT CATSDPGLAGGTDTQYF
TRBD2 TRBJ2-1 TRBV6-2/TRBV6-3 . TGTGCCAGCAGTTACGGCAGTAGCGGGGTGGATCCCAATGAGCAGTTCTTC CASSYGSSGVDPNEQFF
. TRBJ2-1 TRBV4-2 . TGTGCCAGCAGCCAAGTAACAGGGATACATGAGCAGTTCTTC CASSQVTGIHEQFF
TRBD2 TRBJ2-3 TRBV9 medium-sized TGTGCCAGCAGCGGGACTAGCCCTCCCATCACAGATACGCAGTATTTT CASSGTSPPITDTQYF
. TRBJ2-5 TRBV12-3/TRBV12-4 few TGTGCCAGCAGAGTAACGGAGACCCAGTACTTC CASRVTETQYF
. TRBJ1-5 TRBV6-2/TRBV6-3 medium-sized TGTGCCAGCAGTTACACACAGGGAAGCAATCAGCCCCAGCATTTT CASSYTQGSNQPQHF
. TRBJ2-7 TRBV7-3 many TGTGCCAGCAGCTTAACCCGTGATTACGAGCAGTACTTC CASSLTRDYEQYF
. TRBJ1-5 TRBV28 many TGTGCCAGCAGTCGGAACCAGGGGAACGGTGGCCAGCCCCAGCATTTT CASSRNQGNGGQPQHF
. TRBJ1-2 TRBV5-4 . TGTGCCAGCATGGGACCCCAGGGAGGCTATGGCTACACCTTC CASMGPQGGYGYTF
. TRBJ2-1 TRBV18 . TGTGCCAGCTCACCGTCCGTTGGCGCGGACAATGAGCAGTTCTTC CASSPSVGADNEQFF
. TRBJ1-1 TRBV19 . TGTGCCAGTATCCCGGCTTCCCGAGGGAACACTGAAGCTTTCTTT CASIPASRGNTEAFF
. TRBJ2-5 TRBV7-2 medium-sized TGTGCCAGCAGCAATACGAAGACCCAGTACTTC CASSNTKTQYF
. TRBJ2-2 TRBV20-1 many TGCAGTGCTAGAGGGACATCGAACACCGGGGAGCTGTTTTTT CSARGTSNTGELFF
TRBD2 TRBJ2-5 TRBV5-1 few TGCGCCAGCAGCACACGACTAGCGGGGGGGATGGATCTGTTCTTC CASSTRLAGGMDLFF
. TRBJ2-1 TRBV28 many TGTGCCAGCAGTTCCACAGGGATTGGTGAGCAGTTCTTC CASSSTGIGEQFF
. TRBJ2-3 TRBV10-3 many TGTGCCATCAGGGGGGATGTACTCACAGATACGCAGTATTTT CAIRGDVLTDTQYF
. TRBJ1-3 TRBV5-4 many TGTGCCAGCAGTACGGAGTACGGAAACACCATATATTTT CASSTEYGNTIYF
. TRBJ1-1 TRBV7-6 many TGTGCCCGCAGCTTAGAAGGATCGAACACTGAAGCTTTCTTT CARSLEGSNTEAFF
. TRBJ1-1 TRBV27 . TGTGCCAGCAGCGTATGGGAGGGAGTGTTTGGCACTGAAGCTTTCTTT CASSVWEGVFGTEAFF
. TRBJ1-5 TRBV2 many TGTGCCAGCAGTGCTCCAGGGAGGCGTAGCAATCAGCCCCAGCATTTT CASSAPGRRSNQPQHF
TRBD1 TRBJ2-7 TRBV5-4 few TGTGCCAGCAGCCTCTCGACAGGGGTCCGAGCCTACGAGCAGTACTTC CASSLSTGVRAYEQYF
. TRBJ2-1 TRBV28 . TGTGCCAGCACCCCCTCTTGGGGAACAACCTACAATGAGCAGTTCTTC CASTPSWGTTYNEQFF
TRBD1 TRBJ1-4 TRBV7-9 few TGTGCCTCGGCTGACAGGGCTAATGAAAAACTGTTTTTT CASADRANEKLFF
TRBD1 TRBJ2-5 TRBV7-2 . TGTGCCAGCAGCTTGACAGGGGTGGGAGAGACCCAGTACTTC CASSLTGVGETQYF
. TRBJ1-1 TRBV29-1 . TGCAGCGTTGCAGTGAACACTGAAGCTTTCTTT CSVAVNTEAFF
TRBD1 TRBJ1-5 TRBV19 . TGTGCCAGTAGAAGGGACAGGGCGGTCAATCAGCCCCAGCATTTT CASRRDRAVNQPQHF
. TRBJ1-5 TRBV7-2 many TGTGCCAGCAGCTTAACGTCATATAGCAATCAGCCCCAGCATTTT CASSLTSYSNQPQHF
TRBD2 TRBJ2-1 TRBV24-1 many TGTGCCACCAGTGATTTGGGCGGGGGGGCCCTAAATGAGCAGTTCTTC CATSDLGGGALNEQFF
TRBD1 TRBJ2-5 TRBV25-1 many TGTGCCAGCAGTGACCCACAGGGGGGAGGCCAAGAGACCCAGTACTTC CASSDPQGGGQETQYF
TRBD1 TRBJ2-5 TRBV6-1 medium-sized TGTGCCAGCAGTCCCACCATAGGGGGACAGGGACAAGAGACCCAGTACTTC CASSPTIGGQGQETQYF
TRBD2 TRBJ2-2 TRBV11-1 few TGTGCCAGCAGCATGGGACTAGCGGGGGCCCAGCTGTTTTTT CASSMGLAGAQLFF
TRBD1 TRBJ2-2 TRBV28 few TGTGCCAGCACCCTTGTGGGACAGGGGGCCGGGGAGCTGTTTTTT CASTLVGQGAGELFF
. TRBJ1-1 TRBV10-3 . TGTGCCATCAGTGAGTCCCGGGGGAACACTGAAGCTTTCTTT CAISESRGNTEAFF
. TRBJ2-1 TRBV28 many TGTGCCAGCGGCTCCTCACTTTACAATGAGCAGTTCTTC CASGSSLYNEQFF
. TRBJ2-3 TRBV7-9 . TGTGCCGGCAGCTTTAGGTTCGCAGATACGCAGTATTTT CAGSFRFADTQYF
. TRBJ1-1 TRBV7-2 . TGTGCCAGCAGCTTAGGGGCTGGAACTGAAGCTTTCTTT CASSLGAGTEAFF
TRBD2 TRBJ2-1 TRBV6-1 medium-sized TGTGCCAGCAGTGTTCCGGGACTAACAAACAATGAGCAGTTCTTC CASSVPGLTNNEQFF
TRBD2 TRBJ2-7 TRBV27 many TGTGCCAGCAGTTTAGGTAGCGGGGAATACGAGCAGTACTTC CASSLGSGEYEQYF
TRBD1 TRBJ2-3 TRBV29-1 . TGCAGCGTCCTGACAGGGGGAGAGACAGATACGCAGTATTTT CSVLTGGETDTQYF
TRBD1 TRBJ2-7 TRBV6-1 many TGTGCCAGCAGTCGTGACAGGGGGTCATACAATGTCTACGAGCAGTACTTC CASSRDRGSYNVYEQYF
. TRBJ2-7 TRBV3-1 many TGTGCCAGCAGCCCGCCGGCTAACTACGAGCAGTACTTC CASSPPANYEQYF
TRBD1 TRBJ2-1 TRBV4-3 few TGCGCCAGCAGCCAAGCCATAATCGGACAGGGGTCCCTCAATGAGCAGTTCTTC CASSQAIIGQGSLNEQFF
TRBD1 TRBJ1-2 TRBV20-1 many TGCAGTGCCGCTCCCGGGACAGGAGATGGCTACACCTTC CSAAPGTGDGYTF
. TRBJ1-5 TRBV27 . TGTGCCAGCAGTTTGATTGGACACAACCAGCCCAAGCATTTT CASSLIGHNQPKHF
TRBD2 TRBJ2-3 TRBV6-1 few TGTGCCAGCAGTTTTCCCTCCACTAGCGGGGGGGCCTGGAGCACAGATACGCAGTATTTT CASSFPSTSGGAWSTDTQYF
TRBD1 TRBJ2-5 TRBV4-2 medium-sized TGTGCCAGCAGCTTAAACAGGGGGAAAGAGACCCAGTACTTC CASSLNRGKETQYF
. TRBJ1-6 TRBV27 many TGTGCCAGCAGTTTTCTCCCCTTTGGGAGCTCCTATAATTCACCCCTCCACTTT CASSFLPFGSSYNSPLHF
. TRBJ2-6 TRBV3-1 many TGTGCCAGCAGCCAAGTAGGGGGTGCTGGGGCCAACGTCCTGACTTTC CASSQVGGAGANVLTF
. TRBJ1-4 TRBV20-1 many TGCAGTGCGAAACAGGGATTCTCTAATGAAAAACTGTTTTTT CSAKQGFSNEKLFF
TRBD1 TRBJ2-3 TRBV7-9 few TGTGCCAGCAGCTTAGGACAGGGGGACAGAAGCACAGATACGCAGTATTTT CASSLGQGDRSTDTQYF
. TRBJ2-3 TRBV6-6 many TGTGCCAGCAGTTACTCGGGTATAGCTAGAACAGATACGCAGTATTTT CASSYSGIARTDTQYF
. TRBJ2-4 TRBV7-9 few TGTGCCAGCAGTCCACAGGGTCACGTAGGCAAAAACATTCAGTACTTC CASSPQGHVGKNIQYF
. TRBJ1-3 TRBV28 medium-sized TGTGCCAGCATCGGGTCTGGAAACACCATATATTTT CASIGSGNTIYF
. TRBJ2-1 TRBV7-2 many TGTGCCAGCAGCTTAGTTGGGGGACACAATGAGCAGTTCTTC CASSLVGGHNEQFF
TRBD1 TRBJ1-5 TRBV28 . TGTGCCAGCACCCCTGGAGCCGGGGGGTGCAGGGGGCAGCCCCAGCATTTT CASTPGAGGCRGQPQHF
. TRBJ2-5 TRBV7-9 . TGTGCCAGCAGCCCGCCCGGGGGTGAGGAGACCCAGTACTTC CASSPPGGEETQYF
TRBD2 TRBJ2-3 TRBV27 . TGCGCCAGCAGCTTTGGGAGGGGCAGCACAGATACGCAGTATTTT CASSFGRGSTDTQYF
. TRBJ2-7 TRBV20-1 many TGCAGTGCTAACCGGGACCCACCGGAGCAGTACTTC CSANRDPPEQYF